A single sample gave rise to the 20 T cell receptor beta chains below, sequenced in a study of shared clonotypes between healthy human individuals. TCRdb's copy holds only in-frame clones and misses some; the assay was immunoSEQ multiplex PCR. The sample lists about 2,500,000 clones, around 90% occurring once. Sequencing used naive CD4+ T cells sorted from blood. This sample's subset: CD45RA+ positively selected. The source is a man younger than 35 in good health.

The genes are TRBV6-1 and TRBJ2-1, with D tentatively TRBD2 (6 bases). The CDR3 contains 17 residues. V was clipped by 4 bases and J by 2 bases, with 18 bases between them. Germline V gene data show CDR1 as MNHNS and CDR2 as SASEGT. CDR3 nucleotides: TGTGCCAGCAGTGGAGGCTGGCGGGAACCCCCCTACAATGAGCAGTTCTTC. It codes for CASSGGWREPPYNEQFF.

This clone was observed a few times. Other DNA variants within this sample encode the same CDR3. This chain connects TRBV2 to TRBJ1-3; D gene uncertain. CDR3 size: 12 residues. Trimming shortened V by 5 bases and J by 0 bases, and 2 bases separated the two germline ends. Germline V lookup: CDR1 SNHLY, CDR2 FYNNEI. The CDR3 region is CASSYSGNTIYF. The CDR3 nucleotides read TGTGCCAGCAGTTACTCTGGAAACACCATATATTTT.

This CDR3 reads CASTPGGRTEAFF. The CDR3 nucleotides read TGTGCCAGCACCCCCGGGGGCAGGACTGAAGCTTTCTTT. The chain has TRBV6-1 and TRBJ1-1; the D gene is possibly TRBD1 (6 bases). The germline V gene has CDR1 MNHNS and CDR2 SASEGT. Trimming stripped 7 bases from V and 5 bases from J, with 14 bases between. The CDR3 contains 13 residues.

The chain uses TRBV5-1 and TRBJ1-2, with 9 nucleotides matching TRBD1. Germline V gene lookup returns CDR1 SGHRS and CDR2 YFSETQ. Trimming at V came to 4 bases and at J to 12 bases, leaving 13 bases not matched to a gene. This CDR3 spans 14 amino acids. CDR3 amino acids: CASSDGTGSRGNTF. The CDR3 DNA sequence: TGCGCCAGCAGCGATGGGACAGGGTCTAGGGGCAACACCTTC.

The chain carries TRBV30 and TRBJ2-7; 8 positions agree with TRBD2. Germline V gene data show CDR1 as GTSNPN and CDR2 as SVGIG (reference sequence). The CDR3 is 13 residues long. Germline trimming cut 3 bases from V and 6 bases from J; bases unmatched to any gene: 7. CDR3 nucleotides: TGTGCCTGGAGGAGAACAACTAGCGGCGAGCAGTACTTC. Translating gives CAWRRTTSGEQYF.

This chain links TRBV14 with TRBJ1-1; TRBD1 aligns across 9 bases. Germline V gives CDR1 SGHDN, CDR2 FVKESK. This CDR3 spans 12 amino acids. J gave up 8 bases and V 4 bases, and 2 bases lay outside the gene matches. The CDR3 sequence: CASSPGTGEAFF. Here the CDR3 DNA reads TGTGCCAGCAGCCCTGGGACAGGGGAAGCTTTCTTT.

This chain connects TRBV2 to TRBJ2-1; 7 bases match TRBD2. J was trimmed by 4 bases and V by 3 bases; bases with no gene match: 9. CDR1 and CDR2 from the germline V gene are SNHLY and FYNNEI. This CDR3 comprises 16 residues. The CDR3 coding sequence is TGTGCCAGCAGTGAGAGTCCCAGCGGGGCGTACAATGAGCAGTTCTTC. It codes for CASSESPSGAYNEQFF.

DNA of the CDR3: TGTGCCAGCAGACGATGGACAGGGAACACCGGGGAGCTGTTTTTT. It translates to CASRRWTGNTGELFF. The chain has TRBV13 and TRBJ2-2; 7 positions agree with TRBD1. Germline loops: CDR1 PRHDT, CDR2 FYEKMQ (reference sequence). V dropped 6 bases and J dropped 1; count of bases not matched to a gene: 5. CDR3 length: 15 amino acids.

The chain combines TRBV6-1 with TRBJ2-7; D gene uncertain. CDR1 is MNHNS, CDR2 SASEGT, per germline. The CDR3 contains 12 residues. V was pared by 0 bases and J by 8 bases, with 8 bases between. CDR3 residues: CASSEAGSKQYF. The DNA for the CDR3 is TGTGCCAGCAGTGAAGCCGGTTCCAAGCAGTACTTC.

The V gene is TRBV25-1, the J gene TRBJ2-5; D remains unclear. The germline V and J ends were trimmed by 2 bases and 2 bases, with 0 bases remaining between them. Germline V lookup: CDR1 MGHDK, CDR2 SYGVNS. The CDR3 is made up of 11 amino acids. CDR3 coding DNA: TGTGCCAGCAGTGAACAAGAGACCCAGTACTTC. Amino acid sequence: CASSEQETQYF.

The chain has TRBV30 and TRBJ1-3; TRBD1 might be the D (6 bases). In germline, CDR1 is GTSNPN, CDR2 SVGIG (reference sequence). Trimming removed 4 bases from V and 4 bases from J, with 17 bases in between. The CDR3 runs to 15 residues. DNA of the CDR3: TGTGCCTGGATCCTGCGGGGGGCGGGAGGAAACACCATATATTTT. Encoded protein: CAWILRGAGGNTIYF. Combining the CDR3 with reference TRBV30 and TRBJ1-3 gives the whole variable domain SQTIHQWPATLVQPVGSPLSLECTVEGTSNPNLYWYRQAAGRGLQLLFYSVGIGQISSEVPQNLSASRPQDRQFILSSKKLLLSDSGFYLCAWILRGAGGNTIYFGEGSWLTVV.

This clone was seen only once. This chain connects TRBV6-1 to TRBJ2-7; 11 nucleotides agree with TRBD1. Per germline, CDR1 MNHNS and CDR2 SASEGT. V gave up 7 bases and J gave up 6 bases; unmatched junction bases: 11. The CDR3 consists of 15 residues. This CDR3 is CASNMGPGQGGEQYF. The CDR3 DNA is TGTGCCAGCAACATGGGACCGGGACAGGGGGGCGAGCAGTACTTC.

This clone was detected only a few times. The chain employs TRBV27 and TRBJ1-6, with 9 bases lining up with TRBD1. This CDR3 contains 15 residues. Germline lookup yields CDR1 MNHEY and CDR2 SMNVEV (reference sequence). The ends lost 4 bases at V and 7 bases at J; junction bases unmatched: 5. The CDR3 nucleotides read TGTGCCAGCAGTTGGGGTGACAGGGGGAATTCACCCCTCCACTTT. It codes for CASSWGDRGNSPLHF.

This chain uses TRBV29-1 with TRBJ2-2; tentatively, D is TRBD2 (6 bases). The CDR3 totals 14 residues. V shed 4 bases and J shed 0 bases, with 9 bases lying between them. The germline CDR1 and CDR2 sequences are SQVTM and ANQGSEA. Here the CDR3 reads CSVVAATNTGELFF. The CDR3 nucleotides read TGCAGCGTTGTAGCGGCAACGAACACCGGGGAGCTGTTTTTT.

The V gene is TRBV7-2, the J gene TRBJ2-5; TRBD2 is a possible D gene (6 bases). There are 15 residues in the CDR3. Trimming shortened V by 0 bases and J by 5 bases, and 13 bases separated the two germline ends. Per the germline V gene, CDR1 is SGHTA and CDR2 is FQGNSA. For the CDR3, the DNA is TGTGCCAGCAGCTTAGCGGGCGGGATACGGGAGACCCAGTACTTC. Its translation: CASSLAGGIRETQYF.

This clone was seen just once. The CDR3: CASSGSGQGNYGYTF. CDR3 DNA sequence: TGTGCCAGCAGTGGTTCGGGACAGGGGAACTATGGCTACACCTTC. This chain uses TRBV25-1 with TRBJ1-2; 10 bases match TRBD1. Trimming took 4 bases from V and 2 from J; bases not matched to a gene: 4. The CDR3 length is 15 residues. CDR1 is MGHDK and CDR2 is SYGVNS in the germline V gene.

The V gene is TRBV30, the J gene TRBJ2-3; D gene ambiguous. Germline V gene lookup returns CDR1 GTSNPN and CDR2 SVGIG (reference sequence). V was shortened by 3 bases and J by 4 bases, with 8 bases between the two germline ends. The CDR3 loop spans 12 amino acids. The DNA of the CDR3 is TGTGCCTGGAGCGGCGCCTCAGATACGCAGTATTTT. It codes for CAWSGASDTQYF.

A single count supports this clone. The V call is TRBV6-6, the J call TRBJ2-1; 11 bases align to TRBD2. Germline V gene sequence: CDR1 MNHNY, CDR2 SVGAGI (reference sequence). CDR3 length: 16 amino acids. The trim removed 0 bases at V and 10 bases at J, leaving 8 bases unmatched. The DNA for the CDR3 is TGTGCCAGCAGTTACTCCCTTAGCGGGGGGGCAGGGGAGCAGTTCTTC. It yields the protein CASSYSLSGGAGEQFF.

The CDR3 nucleotides read TGTGCCAGCAGCTTACTAGGGGGCCAAGAGACCCAGTACTTC. It yields the protein CASSLLGGQETQYF. This chain connects TRBV11-3 to TRBJ2-5, with D possibly TRBD1 on 6 matching bases. Trimming cost V 2 bases and J 1 base, with 8 bases left between them. Germline values: CDR1 SGHNT, CDR2 YENEEA. The CDR3 is 14 residues long. The full variable domain, in which reference TRBV11-3 and TRBJ2-5 provide the parts outside the CDR3, is EAGVVQSPRYKIIEKKQPVAFWCNPISGHNTLYWYLQNLGQGPELLIRYENEEAVDDSQLPKDRFSAERLKGVDSTLKIQPAELGDSAVYLCASSLLGGQETQYFGPGTRLLVL.

The rearrangement joins TRBV27 to TRBJ1-2; the match to TRBD1 covers 12 bases. After removal of 6 bases from V and 6 bases from J, the junction contained 2 bases not matched to a gene. CDR3 length: 13 amino acids. Germline loops: CDR1 MNHEY, CDR2 SMNVEV (reference sequence). CDR3 region: CASRGQGADGYTF. CDR3 in DNA: TGTGCCAGCAGGGGACAGGGGGCAGATGGCTACACCTTC.